A single sample gave rise to the 23 T cell receptor beta chains below, sequenced in a study of CD8 T cells in ankylosing spondylitis. TCRdb recomputed calls from the 5' RACE reads with MiXCR, one row per CDR3 protein. The sample holds some 120,000 distinct CDR3 sequences, roughly 13% seen once. The sample comprised blood, either unsorted or a sorted T cell fraction (not recorded which). The source is a female donor with ankylosing spondylitis or in good health (not recorded which).

Many counts were recorded for this clonotype. The chain employs TRBV28 and TRBJ1-5; D not resolved. The CDR3 length is 12 residues. V was shortened by 2 bases and J by 3 bases, with 2 bases between the two germline ends. The V gene's germline CDR1 is MDHEN and CDR2 SYDVKM. DNA for the CDR3: TGTGCCAGCAGTTTAATCAATCAGCCCCAGCATTTT. Protein product: CASSLINQPQHF.

This clonotype showed up many times. The rearrangement links TRBV20-1 to TRBJ1-6, with TRBD1 matching over 8 bases. Germline CDR1 reads DFQATT; CDR2 reads SNEGSKA (reference sequence). J lost 9 bases, V lost 3 bases, and 7 bases had no gene match. The CDR3 length is 14 residues. CDR3 region: CSASLGQDTSPLHF. In DNA form, the CDR3 reads TGCAGTGCTAGTCTGGGACAGGACACTTCACCCCTCCACTTT.

There are many counts of this clonotype. This sequence joins TRBV4-2 and TRBJ2-2, with 7 bases lining up with TRBD1. The trim removed 0 bases at V and 8 bases at J, leaving 12 bases unmatched. Germline assignment: CDR1 LGHNA and CDR2 YNFKEQ. The length of the CDR3 is 17 residues. CDR3 in amino acids: CASSQDETGPRGGELFF. As DNA, the CDR3 is TGTGCCAGCAGCCAAGATGAGACAGGGCCGAGAGGTGGGGAGCTGTTTTTT.

The chain employs TRBV12-3 or TRBV12-4 and TRBJ1-2; no clear D. Trimming removed 6 bases from V and 8 bases from J, with 10 bases in between. The CDR3 spans 11 residues. The CDR3 region is CASSSIKGYTF. The CDR3 DNA sequence: TGTGCCAGCAGCAGCATAAAGGGCTACACCTTC.

This clonotype was recorded many times. The J gene is TRBJ2-3, the V gene TRBV20-1; TRBD2 matches at 11 bases. The CDR3 sequence is 17 residues long. V was clipped by 5 bases and J by 1 base; unmatched bases: 11. Germline CDR1 and CDR2: DFQATT and SNEGSKA (reference sequence). CDR3 protein: CSARYLAGGPGTDTQYF. CDR3 in DNA: TGCAGTGCTCGATACTTAGCGGGAGGGCCAGGCACAGATACGCAGTATTTT.

This clonotype was recorded a few times. The chain links TRBV18 to TRBJ1-2; 7 nucleotides agree with TRBD1. J was trimmed by 6 bases and V by 3 bases; bases with no gene match: 13. Germline V CDR1 and CDR2: KGHSH, LQKENI. CDR3 length: 16 amino acids. The DNA of the CDR3 is TGTGCCAGCTCACCCTATGGACAGGCGGGGGTGGATGGCTACACCTTC. This translates into CASSPYGQAGVDGYTF.

Many counts were recorded for this clonotype. This chain connects TRBV10-3 to TRBJ2-3; tentatively, D is TRBD1 or TRBD2 (7 bases each). The CDR3 contains 15 residues. Germline lookup yields CDR1 ENHRY and CDR2 SYGVKD. V shed 11 bases and J shed 0 bases, with 18 bases lying between them. For the CDR3, the DNA is TGTGCCTCTGGGGGGGACAGCACTAGCACAGATACGCAGTATTTT. The encoded protein is CASGGDSTSTDTQYF.

This clonotype was counted at least ten times. V gene TRBV5-1 combines with J gene TRBJ2-5, with TRBD2 identical over 9 bases. V was clipped by 1 base and J by 2 bases; unmatched bases: 6. There are 16 residues in the CDR3. In germline, CDR1 is SGHRS, CDR2 YFSETQ. The CDR3 bases are TGCGCCAGCAGCTTGATGTCTAGCGGGAATCAAGAGACCCAGTACTTC. The encoded protein is CASSLMSSGNQETQYF.

The chain employs TRBV6-2 or TRBV6-3 and TRBJ2-5; no definite D call. V was trimmed by 1 base and J by 1 base, leaving 1 base between them. CDR3 length: 12 amino acids. Per the germline V gene, CDR1 is MNHEY and CDR2 is SVGEGT. DNA for the CDR3: TGTGCCAGCAGTTACTTCCAAGAGACCCAGTACTTC. Its translation is CASSYFQETQYF.

The rearrangement links TRBV18 to TRBJ1-1, with D unresolved. V lost 4 bases and J 5 bases, leaving 11 bases between the germline ends. The CDR3 spans 13 residues. Germline V gene sequence: CDR1 KGHSH, CDR2 LQKENI. The CDR3 region is CASSRRGETEAFF. CDR3 DNA sequence: TGTGCCAGCTCACGCCGTGGGGAGACTGAAGCTTTCTTT.

The chain combines TRBV12-3 or TRBV12-4 with TRBJ2-2; possibly TRBD1 or TRBD2 for D (5 bases each). This CDR3 is 13 amino acids long. V lost 5 bases and J lost 5, with 9 bases in between. The DNA of the CDR3 is TGTGCCAGCAGTACCAGGGAGACCGGGGAGCTGTTTTTT. Protein product: CASSTRETGELFF.

This clonotype was detected ten times or more. This sequence joins TRBV12-3 or TRBV12-4 and TRBJ2-5, with D perhaps assigned TRBD1 or TRBD2 (5 bases each). V gave up 5 bases and J gave up 5 bases, with 18 bases separating them. This CDR3 is 15 amino acids long. The CDR3 loop reads CASSLSPGSKETQYF. The DNA of the CDR3 is TGTGCCAGCAGTCTTAGCCCAGGGAGTAAGGAGACCCAGTACTTC.

V usage is TRBV7-2 and J usage is TRBJ1-3; no definite D call. The CDR3 length is 20 residues. Germline-derived CDR1 and CDR2 are SGHTA and FQGNSA. V lost 2 bases to trimming and J lost 2 bases, with 25 bases between them. CDR3 DNA: TGTGCCAGCAGCTTAAGTCGCTTGGGTTATACAGATCTTCCTGGAAACACCATATATTTT. Protein sequence: CASSLSRLGYTDLPGNTIYF. Supplemented by reference TRBV7-2 and TRBJ1-3, the full variable domain reads GAGVSQSPSNKVTEKGKDVELRCDPISGHTALYWYRQSLGQGLEFLIYFQGNSAPDKSGLPSDRFSAERTGGSVSTLTIQRTQQEDSAVYLCASSLSRLGYTDLPGNTIYFGEGSWLTVV.

In the case of this clonotype: A much larger clone sits a single nucleotide away, making a read error possible. The chain joins TRBV27 to TRBJ1-5; 8 bases map to TRBD1. Per the germline V gene, CDR1 is MNHEY and CDR2 is SMNVEV (reference sequence). The CDR3 loop spans 14 amino acids. The DNA of the CDR3 is TGTGCCAGCAGTTCGGGGACAGGCAATCGGCCCCAGCATTTT. Amino acids: CASSSGTGNRPQHF.

The chain combines TRBV3-1 with TRBJ2-1; D tentatively reads TRBD1 or TRBD2 (5 bases each). Trimming shortened V by 4 bases and J by 3 bases, and 19 bases separated the two germline ends. The CDR3 sequence is 17 residues long. From germline, CDR1 is LGHDT and CDR2 YNNKEL (reference sequence). CDR3: CASSLGTGAPGYNEQFF. CDR3 sequence (DNA): TGTGCCAGCAGCCTTGGGACCGGGGCGCCAGGCTACAATGAGCAGTTCTTC.

As for this clonotype: This may be a read error: a much more frequent sequence differs by one nucleotide. The rearrangement uses TRBV6-5 and TRBJ2-7, with a tentative D call TRBD1 (5 bases). V lost 4 bases and J 1 base, leaving 11 bases between the germline ends. Germline V CDR1 and CDR2: MNHEY, SVGAGI. The CDR3 totals 14 residues. For the CDR3, the DNA is TGTGCCAGCAGTTGCTCCCCAGGGTCCTACGAGCAGTACTTC. Translation: CASSCSPGSYEQYF.

The chain has TRBV30 and TRBJ1-1, with D possibly being TRBD1 (6 bases). The CDR3 consists of 13 residues. Germline lookup yields CDR1 GTSNPN and CDR2 SVGIG (reference sequence). V was shortened by 0 bases and J by 1 base, with 6 bases between the two germline ends. The CDR3 sequence: CAWSVQGNTEAFF. The CDR3 DNA reads TGTGCCTGGAGTGTACAGGGGAACACTGAAGCTTTCTTT.

For the CDR3, the DNA is TGCGCCAGCAGCCATGGGACTTCTCTGGGGGAGCAGTACTTC. It translates to CASSHGTSLGEQYF. The genes are TRBV4-1 and TRBJ2-7, with D perhaps matching TRBD2 (6 bases). V lost 3 bases and J lost 7, with 16 bases in between. The CDR3 is 14 residues long. CDR1 is MGHRA, CDR2 YSYEKL, per germline.

This clonotype was detected many times. The V gene is TRBV29-1, the J gene TRBJ2-3; weak D call: TRBD2 (6 bases). V was pared by 7 bases and J by 2 bases, with 13 bases between. Germline V gene sequence: CDR1 SQVTM, CDR2 ANQGSEA. CDR3 length: 13 amino acids. CDR3 region: CSGRGIHTDTQYF. The CDR3 bases are TGCAGCGGGAGGGGAATTCACACAGATACGCAGTATTTT.

This clonotype was counted between two and nine times. The V and J genes are TRBV20-1 and TRBJ2-5; perhaps TRBD1 as D (6 bases). V was cut by 4 bases and J by 5 bases, with 11 bases left in between. The length of the CDR3 is 12 residues. Germline V CDR1 and CDR2: DFQATT, SNEGSKA (reference sequence). CDR3 DNA: TGCAGTGCTATAACAGGGTTGGAGACCCAGTACTTC. Protein sequence: CSAITGLETQYF.

To note about this clonotype: This could be a read error, since a much larger clone is one nucleotide away. This chain connects TRBV12-3 or TRBV12-4 to TRBJ2-7; perhaps TRBD2 as D (5 bases). Trimming pared 6 bases from V and 3 bases from J, leaving 18 bases between. The CDR3 runs 15 residues. CDR3 DNA: TGTGCCAGCAGGGATGATGGACTTAGCTGCTACGAGCAGTACTTC. Residues: CASRDDGLSCYEQYF.

This clonotype was found many times. The chain carries TRBV12-3 or TRBV12-4 and TRBJ1-6; 9 bases align to TRBD1. This CDR3 region has 14 residues. The V segment lost 5 bases and the J segment 8 bases; nucleotides outside the gene matches: 4. DNA of the CDR3: TGTGCCAGCAGTGTCCGGGACAGGGATTCACCCCTCCACTTT. This codes for CASSVRDRDSPLHF.

The J gene is TRBJ2-7, the V gene TRBV20-1; possibly TRBD1 for D (5 bases). Germline assignment: CDR1 DFQATT and CDR2 SNEGSKA (reference sequence). V lost 0 bases to trimming and J lost 2 bases, with 11 bases between them. This CDR3 comprises 14 residues. CDR3 DNA: TGCAGTGCTAGAGATATCAGGGCACCCTACGAGCAGTACTTC. Its translation: CSARDIRAPYEQYF.